The subject of this entry is one TCR beta chain. Its antigen is unknown. No base quality values were provided; no much bigger clone lies one nucleotide off. The library came from the immunoSEQ multiplex PCR assay. For the multiplex PCR, a mixture combining 60 forward primers for TCR Vbeta segments and 13 reverse primers for TCR Jbeta segments was used. A multiplex PCR assay on genomic DNA amplified the CDR3 region of rearranged TCR beta genes. The Illumina HiSeq System was used to sequence the amplified TCR beta libraries as 87-base-pair reads. The original pipeline was this. Across the 670 or so repertoires, a later analysis counted tens of millions of unique TCR beta chains, around 10 million of which were shared by at least two donors. A nearest-neighbor algorithm error-corrected the raw reads and collapsed the reads into unique sequences, merging closely related sequences to remove PCR and sequencing errors. To assign V, D and J gene segments, CDR3 sequences were aligned to IMGT reference sequences. For a sequence to be retained, a match of at least six nucleotides to both a V gene segment and a J gene segment was required. Rearrangements were classified as productive when the CDR3 lacked stop codons and remained in frame with V and J, and all other rearrangements were classified as non-productive. Following IMGT convention, CDR3 was defined as the stretch from the second conserved V-encoded cysteine up to the conserved J-encoded phenylalanine. Sequences without an unambiguous match to a single V gene segment were excluded from the earlier analysis of over 500 of the donors. An earlier analysis of several hundred of the donors classified V segments as functional when productive rearrangements were above 56.7% and as segregating when the standard deviation between donors was above 5%. A statistical classification framework was built for diagnosing cytomegalovirus status from the catalog of TCR beta chain sequences. V and J gene assignment, in a later analysis, came from comparing TCR nucleotide sequences with IMGT/GENE-DB human TR gene sequences. In a later analysis, CDR3 sequences and most-parsimonious VDJ recombination scenarios were assigned using the TCRdist pipeline. In a later analysis, each TCR beta chain was defined by its CDR3 amino acid sequence together with its V-gene family, and reads without a unique V-gene family were excluded. To address suspected cross-contamination and a sequencing artifact, a later analysis removed roughly 580 highly shared, low-generation-probability nucleotide sequences. In a later analysis, a clonal expansion index was calculated for each public chain from normalized within-repertoire ranks of inferred template counts. In a later analysis, generation probabilities were computed with a VDJ recombination model fitted to out-of-frame rearrangements, and the resulting probabilities were checked against IGoR. In a later analysis, TCR-TCR, TCR-HLA and TCR-CMV co-occurrence was scored with hypergeometric tests, and a repertoire-size bias correction was applied to TCR pairs. A later analysis estimated false discovery rates by permuting HLA or CMV assignments 20 times. In a later analysis, co-occurring TCRs were grouped with DBSCAN, and TCRdist sequence similarity was added when clustering was performed within HLA-allele-positive subsets. For co-occurrence clustering, repertoires with fewer than 30,000 or more than 120,000 public chains were excluded, along with five repertoires with anomalous nucleotide sharing. What TCRdb holds here is the immuneACCESS table cut down to in-frame rearrangements. Part of the clones is not present; checked against another copy, under half of the missing clones reflect an unresolved V gene, and the others are unexplained. V and J calls and clone size follow that table, whereas D and trimming were derived from the DNA. Counted in this sample were 100,000 to 150,000 clones; around 9% of them appeared once. The ten biggest clones cover 5% to 6% of the sample.

This record comes from a study of cytomegalovirus exposure and HLA in healthy donors (dated by TCRdb to the late 2010s). Context from the whole study: According to an earlier analysis of a few hundred of the donors, some 170 million T cells yielded some 110 million unique TCR beta sequences and about 280 Gb of sequence data. A later analysis re-analyzed previously published TCR beta repertoires from 666 donors and added high-resolution HLA genotyping to study TCR occurrence patterns. HLA typing covered class I and class II loci at four-digit resolution. Donor age, sex, ethnicity and CMV serostatus were collected together with the repertoire data. In an earlier analysis of more than 550 of the donors, high-throughput TCR beta sequencing was used to judge whether each TCR beta V gene segment behaved as functional or pseudogenic. Every repertoire in the discovery cohort had been generated on one and the same sequencing platform. Among roughly 400 genotyped donors of the cohort, an average of approximately 240,000 unique TCR beta nucleotide sequences was sequenced per donor, of which about 18% were non-productive. Genome-wide SNP genotypes for about 60% of the 666 donors were used in a later genetic analysis, which treated that subset as a discovery cohort. A handful of DR-DQ haplotypes were handled as single units for association and clustering because linkage in the cohort was strong. The T cell repertoires of around 730 subjects were profiled by immunosequencing and related to cytomegalovirus serostatus. The study was designed to test whether signatures of past pathogen exposure could be identified by cataloging public T cell receptors. Typing coverage varied by locus: roughly 629-630 donors for A, B, C, DRB1 and DQB1; roughly 500 for DQA1; about 600 for DPA1; under 490 for DPB1. A separate validation cohort of roughly 130 different subjects was used in addition to the roughly 670-subject first cohort. The study combined high-throughput TCR immunosequencing, statistical association of individual TCRs with disease status, and machine learning to predict cytomegalovirus infection status. The genetic ancestry cluster associated with self-reported Caucasian donors included about four fifths of the approximately 400 genotyped donors. Rather than using new phenotypic data, the later analysis identified candidate immune exposures from TCR beta sequences and from how often those sequences occurred across donors. About 330 gigabases of sequencing data and tens of millions of unique TCR sequences made up an early release that covered about 640 HLA-typed donors. What the research found in general, with its limitations: Because HLA typing was unavailable for some donors at each locus, only the typed subset was used in association tests. In a later analysis, TCR association rates were found to vary across HLA loci, with the most associated TCRs seen for DRB1 alleles and the fewest for HLA-C alleles. Because counts were too low, some 17 rarely observed V segments, including chromosome 9 orphons, were left out of the earlier analysis of 587 of the donors. In the study, 150 to 200 TCR beta chains were listed as associated with cytomegalovirus. A group of highly shared sequence variants was considered likely to be a technical artifact of the sequencing pipeline. At a false discovery rate of 0.05, a later analysis linked around 15,000 TCR beta sequences to specific HLA alleles. Strong co-occurrence of HLA alleles, especially DR and DQ, made assigning TCR associations to individual alleles difficult. An earlier analysis of 450 to 750 of the donors showed that most TCR beta V segments appeared in productive rearrangements either about 87% or about 30% of the time, which broadly matched IMGT annotations. A later genetic analysis associated a missense DCLRE1C variant with V-gene and J-gene trimming of TCR beta chains, and an independent cohort replicated the association. The 87-base-pair reads could not distinguish some IMGT-functional V segments, including TRBV6-2 and TRBV6-3, so those segments were excluded. This cohort had only TCR beta chains sequenced, and the lack of alpha or paired-chain data limited which features could be detected. Most TCR sequences were seen in very few donors, while some public TCRs were found in many individuals. A further reported finding was that TCR beta sequences accurately predicted the HLA-A and HLA-B alleles for most subjects in the first cohort. Linkage disequilibrium might explain the correlated functional status among segregating V segments, but an unknown experimental factor could not be ruled out. According to a later analysis, parvovirus B19, influenza, CMV and Epstein-Barr virus appeared linked to several top co-occurrence clusters. A few of the identified cytomegalovirus-associated TCR beta chains were confirmed in vitro to be specific for cytomegalovirus antigens. The authors suggested that the approach could potentially be generalized to other disease states and immunological phenotypes. Sequencing depth was assumed to be roughly uniform across donors in the presence/absence analyses, though that assumption may not hold. A later analysis found that most CMV-associated TCR beta chains appeared HLA-restricted, with HLA associations seemingly driven largely by CMV exposure. Immune exposure information for the cohort was limited to CMV serostatus. A later genetic analysis reported fewer N-insertions in productive TCRs among donors in an Asian-associated ancestry cluster than the roughly 650-donor mean. A later analysis found that HLA-associated TCR beta chains were more clonally expanded and had lower generation probabilities than equally common non-associated chains. Cytomegalovirus status was reported to be diagnosed by the classifier with high specificity and sensitivity in both the original and validation cohorts.

In total, just over 650 healthy bone marrow donors made up the cohort. All cohort members were sampled while nominally healthy, although unrecorded immune exposures were likely present. The donor tested CMV seronegative and was one of the 352 seronegative cohort members. A peripheral blood sample was collected from each donor, and TCR beta sequencing was performed on peripheral blood mononuclear cells. Genomic DNA extraction from the blood cell samples was performed with the Qiagen DNeasy Blood Extraction Kit. Here V drops 4 bases and J drops 4 bases, and the junction holds 5 bases not matched to any gene. The CDR3 measures 15 amino acids from cysteine to phenylalanine. Only CDR3 DNA is held: 45 bases, read in frame from base 1. The germline V gene sets CDR1 to SGHTS and CDR2 to YDEGEE.

The rearranged chain carries TRBV5-8 and TRBJ2-1; 10 of the junction bases match TRBD2. This receptor was taken from a man between 35 and 55 years old in good health and CMV-seronegative. Sequenced sample: PBMCs. The CDR3: CASSDASGGYNEQFF. The nucleotide sequence reads TGTGCCAGCAGCGATGCTAGCGGGGGATACAATGAGCAGTTCTTC.